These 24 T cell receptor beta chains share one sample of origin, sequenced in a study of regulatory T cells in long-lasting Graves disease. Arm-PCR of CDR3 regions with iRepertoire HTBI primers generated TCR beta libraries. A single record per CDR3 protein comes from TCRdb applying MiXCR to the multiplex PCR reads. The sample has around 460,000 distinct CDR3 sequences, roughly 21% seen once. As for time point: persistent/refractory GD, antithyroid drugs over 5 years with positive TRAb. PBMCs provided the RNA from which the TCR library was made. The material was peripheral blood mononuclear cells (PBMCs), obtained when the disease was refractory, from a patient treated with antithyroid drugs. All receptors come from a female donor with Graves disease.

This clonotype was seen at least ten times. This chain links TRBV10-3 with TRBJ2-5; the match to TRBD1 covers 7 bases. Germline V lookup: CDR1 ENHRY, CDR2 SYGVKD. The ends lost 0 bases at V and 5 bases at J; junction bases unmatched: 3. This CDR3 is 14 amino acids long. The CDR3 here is CAISESGGEETQYF. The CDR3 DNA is TGTGCCATCAGTGAGTCAGGGGGCGAGGAGACCCAGTACTTC.

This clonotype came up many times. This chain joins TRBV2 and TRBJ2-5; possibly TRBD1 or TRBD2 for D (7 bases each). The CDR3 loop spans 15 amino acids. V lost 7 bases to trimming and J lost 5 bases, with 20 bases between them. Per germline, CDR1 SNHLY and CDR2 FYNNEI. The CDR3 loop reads CASTEQGGVGETQYF. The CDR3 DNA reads TGTGCCAGCACCGAGCAGGGGGGGGTGGGGGAGACCCAGTACTTC.

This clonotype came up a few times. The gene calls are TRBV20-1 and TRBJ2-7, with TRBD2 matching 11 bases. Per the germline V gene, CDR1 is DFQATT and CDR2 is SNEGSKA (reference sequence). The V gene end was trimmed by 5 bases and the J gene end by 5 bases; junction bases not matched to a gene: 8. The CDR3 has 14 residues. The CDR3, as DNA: TGCAGTGCTTTACTAGCGGGGGCTAGGAACGAGCAGTACTTC. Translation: CSALLAGARNEQYF.

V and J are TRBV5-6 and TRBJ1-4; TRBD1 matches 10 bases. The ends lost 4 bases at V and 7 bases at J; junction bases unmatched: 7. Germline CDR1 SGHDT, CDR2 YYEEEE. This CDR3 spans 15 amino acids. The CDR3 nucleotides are TGTGCCAGCAGCCACGACAGGGGGCCGGCTGAAAAACTGTTTTTT. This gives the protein CASSHDRGPAEKLFF.

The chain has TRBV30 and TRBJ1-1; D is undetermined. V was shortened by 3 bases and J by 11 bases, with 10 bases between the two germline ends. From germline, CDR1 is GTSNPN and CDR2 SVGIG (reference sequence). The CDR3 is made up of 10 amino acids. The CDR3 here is CAWRRIGAFF. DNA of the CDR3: TGTGCCTGGAGACGGATTGGGGCTTTCTTT.

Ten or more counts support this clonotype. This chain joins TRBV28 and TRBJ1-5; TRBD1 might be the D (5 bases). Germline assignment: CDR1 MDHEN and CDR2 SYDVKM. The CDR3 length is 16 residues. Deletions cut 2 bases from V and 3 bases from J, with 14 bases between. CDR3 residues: CASSLGLQDVNQPQHF. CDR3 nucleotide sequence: TGTGCCAGCAGTTTAGGTTTACAGGACGTCAATCAGCCCCAGCATTTT.

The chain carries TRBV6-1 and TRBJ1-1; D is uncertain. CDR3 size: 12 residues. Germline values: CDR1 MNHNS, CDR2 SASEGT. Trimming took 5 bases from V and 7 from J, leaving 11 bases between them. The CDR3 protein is CASSNPGYEAFF. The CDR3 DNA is TGTGCCAGCAGTAATCCGGGATATGAAGCTTTCTTT.

In DNA, the CDR3 is TGTGCCAGCAGTGATCAGGCCGATTACGAGCAGTACTTC. It codes for CASSDQADYEQYF. V is TRBV2 and J is TRBJ2-7; D unclear. V was trimmed by 3 bases and J by 4 bases, leaving 10 bases between them. Per the germline V gene, CDR1 is SNHLY and CDR2 is FYNNEI. The CDR3 contains 13 residues.

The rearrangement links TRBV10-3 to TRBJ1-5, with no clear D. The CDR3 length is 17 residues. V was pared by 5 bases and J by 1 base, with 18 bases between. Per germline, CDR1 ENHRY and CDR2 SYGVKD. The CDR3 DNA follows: TGTGCCATCAGTCCGATCGTCCTTCCCGGGAGCAATCAGCCCCAGCATTTT. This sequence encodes CAISPIVLPGSNQPQHF.

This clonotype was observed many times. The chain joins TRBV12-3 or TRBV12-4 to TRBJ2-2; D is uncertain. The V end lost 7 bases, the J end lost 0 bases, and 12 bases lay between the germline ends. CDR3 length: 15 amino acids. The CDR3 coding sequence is TGTGCCAGCACCCCTGGCGGTACGAACACCGGGGAGCTGTTTTTT. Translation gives CASTPGGTNTGELFF.

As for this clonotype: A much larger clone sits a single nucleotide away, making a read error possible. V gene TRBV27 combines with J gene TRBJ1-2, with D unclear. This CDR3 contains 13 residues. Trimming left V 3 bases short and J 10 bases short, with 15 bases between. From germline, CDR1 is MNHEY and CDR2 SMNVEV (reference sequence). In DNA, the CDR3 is TGTGCCAGCAGTTTTACCGCGGCCGGTGACTACACCTTC. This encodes CASSFTAAGDYTF.

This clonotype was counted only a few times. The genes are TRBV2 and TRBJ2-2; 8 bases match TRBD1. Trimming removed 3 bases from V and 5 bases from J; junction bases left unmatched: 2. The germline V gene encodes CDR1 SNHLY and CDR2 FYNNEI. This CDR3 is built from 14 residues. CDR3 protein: CASSDRGRTGELFF. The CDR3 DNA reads TGTGCCAGCAGTGACAGGGGGCGGACCGGGGAGCTGTTTTTT. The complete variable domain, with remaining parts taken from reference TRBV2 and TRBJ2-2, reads EPEVTQTPSHQVTQMGQEVILRCVPISNHLYFYWYRQILGQKVEFLVSFYNNEISEKSEIFDDQFSVERPDGSNFTLKIRSTKLEDSAMYFCASSDRGRTGELFFGEGSRLTVL.

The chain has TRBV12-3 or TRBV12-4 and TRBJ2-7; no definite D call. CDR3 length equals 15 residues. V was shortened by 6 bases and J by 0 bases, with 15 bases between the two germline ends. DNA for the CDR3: TGTGCCAGCAGCCAATCTTACCCCAGCTCCTACGAGCAGTACTTC. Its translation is CASSQSYPSSYEQYF.

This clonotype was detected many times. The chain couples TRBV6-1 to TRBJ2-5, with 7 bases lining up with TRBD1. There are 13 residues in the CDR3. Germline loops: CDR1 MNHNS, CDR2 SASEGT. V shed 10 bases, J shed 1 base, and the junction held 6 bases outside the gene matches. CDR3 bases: TGTGCCACCAAACGGGACAGCCAAGAGACCCAGTACTTC. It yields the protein CATKRDSQETQYF.

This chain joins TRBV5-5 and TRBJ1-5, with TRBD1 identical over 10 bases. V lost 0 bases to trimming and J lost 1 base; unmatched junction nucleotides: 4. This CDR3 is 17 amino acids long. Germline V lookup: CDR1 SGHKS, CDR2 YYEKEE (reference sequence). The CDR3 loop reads CASSLEGGQGSNQPQHF. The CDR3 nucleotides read TGTGCCAGCAGCTTGGAGGGGGGACAGGGGAGCAATCAGCCCCAGCATTTT.

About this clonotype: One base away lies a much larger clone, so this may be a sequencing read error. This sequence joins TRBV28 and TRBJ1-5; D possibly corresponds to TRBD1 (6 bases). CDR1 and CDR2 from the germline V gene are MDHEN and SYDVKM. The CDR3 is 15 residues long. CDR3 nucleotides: TGTACCAGCAGTATTCCACAGGGAAAACCTCAGCCCCAGCATTTT. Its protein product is CTSSIPQGKPQPQHF.

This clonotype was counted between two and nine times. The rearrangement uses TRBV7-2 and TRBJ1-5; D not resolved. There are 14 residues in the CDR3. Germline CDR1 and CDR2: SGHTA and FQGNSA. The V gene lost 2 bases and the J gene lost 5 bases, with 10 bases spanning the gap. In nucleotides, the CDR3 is TGTGCCAGCAGCTTAAGGATTGGCGATCAGCCCCAGCATTTT. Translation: CASSLRIGDQPQHF.

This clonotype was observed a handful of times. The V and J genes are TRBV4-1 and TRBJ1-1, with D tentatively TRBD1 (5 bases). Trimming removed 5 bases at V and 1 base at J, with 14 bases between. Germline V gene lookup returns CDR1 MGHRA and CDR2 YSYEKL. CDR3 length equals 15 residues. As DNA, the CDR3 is TGCGCCAGCAGCTGGAGGGGACGGAAGAACACTGAAGCTTTCTTT. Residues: CASSWRGRKNTEAFF.

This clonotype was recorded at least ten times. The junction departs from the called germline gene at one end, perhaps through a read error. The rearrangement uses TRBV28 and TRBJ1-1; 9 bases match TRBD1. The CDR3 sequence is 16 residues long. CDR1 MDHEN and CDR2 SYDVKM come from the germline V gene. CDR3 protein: CASSLSKGQGNAEAFF. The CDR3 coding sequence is TGTGCCAGCAGTTTAAGTAAAGGACAGGGGAACGCTGAAGCTTTCTTT.

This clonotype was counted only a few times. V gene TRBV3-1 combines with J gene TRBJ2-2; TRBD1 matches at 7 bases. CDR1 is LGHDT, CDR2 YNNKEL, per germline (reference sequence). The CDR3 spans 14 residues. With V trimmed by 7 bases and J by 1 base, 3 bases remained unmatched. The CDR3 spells CASTGTVNTGELFF. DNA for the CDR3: TGTGCCAGCACCGGGACAGTGAACACCGGGGAGCTGTTTTTT. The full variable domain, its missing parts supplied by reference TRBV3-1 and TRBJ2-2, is DTAVSQTPKYLVTQMGNDKSIKCEQNLGHDTMYWYKQDSKKFLKIMFSYNNKELIINETVPNRFSPKSPDKAHLNLHINSLELGDSAVYFCASTGTVNTGELFFGEGSRLTVL.

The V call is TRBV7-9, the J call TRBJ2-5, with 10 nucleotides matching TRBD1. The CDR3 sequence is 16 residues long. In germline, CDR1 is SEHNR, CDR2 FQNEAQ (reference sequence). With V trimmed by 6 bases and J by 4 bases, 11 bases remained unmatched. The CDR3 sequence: CASRSGQGDSGETQYF. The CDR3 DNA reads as TGTGCCAGCAGGAGTGGACAGGGGGACTCGGGAGAGACCCAGTACTTC.

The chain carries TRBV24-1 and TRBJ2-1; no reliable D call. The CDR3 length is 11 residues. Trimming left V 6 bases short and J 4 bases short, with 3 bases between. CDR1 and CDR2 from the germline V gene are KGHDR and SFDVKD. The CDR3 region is CATSQYNEQFF. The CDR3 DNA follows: TGTGCCACCAGTCAGTACAATGAGCAGTTCTTC.

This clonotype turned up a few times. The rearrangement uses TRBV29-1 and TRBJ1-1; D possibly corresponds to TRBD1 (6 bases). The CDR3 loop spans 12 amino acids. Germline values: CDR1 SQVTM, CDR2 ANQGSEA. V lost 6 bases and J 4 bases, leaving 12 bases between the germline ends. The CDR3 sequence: CSVRGTRTEAFF. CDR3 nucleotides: TGCAGCGTAAGGGGGACGCGCACTGAAGCTTTCTTT.

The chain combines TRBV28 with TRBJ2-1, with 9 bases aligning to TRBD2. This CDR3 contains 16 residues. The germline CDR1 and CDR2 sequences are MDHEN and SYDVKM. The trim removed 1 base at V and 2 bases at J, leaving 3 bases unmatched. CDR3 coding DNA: TGTGCCAGCAGTTTATCGGGACTAGCCGCCTACAATGAGCAGTTCTTC. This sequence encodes CASSLSGLAAYNEQFF.